Reported below is one T cell receptor beta chain. A second roughly 6 to 11 cycle PCR used barcoded and J-beta primers. A template-switch adaptor containing 12 random nucleotides labeled each cDNA molecule. TCRdb fed the 5' RACE reads into MiXCR, producing one record per CDR3 protein. This repertoire shows about 1.5 million distinct CDR3 sequences, about 42% found once; its top ten account for under 5%. The data are from a study of blood T cells in healthy people across ages. Sequencing used blood. The TCR originated in a woman between 18 and 30 years old in good health.

The chain's CDR3 is CSARSLGGQLNTEAFF. DNA of the CDR3: TGCAGTGCTAGATCCCTCGGGGGACAACTGAACACTGAAGCTTTCTTT. This chain uses TRBV20-1 with TRBJ1-1; D possibly corresponds to TRBD1 (6 bases). CDR3 length equals 16 residues. CDR1 and CDR2 (germline): DFQATT, SNEGSKA (reference sequence). The V and J ends lost 2 bases and 0 bases respectively, with 16 bases between them.